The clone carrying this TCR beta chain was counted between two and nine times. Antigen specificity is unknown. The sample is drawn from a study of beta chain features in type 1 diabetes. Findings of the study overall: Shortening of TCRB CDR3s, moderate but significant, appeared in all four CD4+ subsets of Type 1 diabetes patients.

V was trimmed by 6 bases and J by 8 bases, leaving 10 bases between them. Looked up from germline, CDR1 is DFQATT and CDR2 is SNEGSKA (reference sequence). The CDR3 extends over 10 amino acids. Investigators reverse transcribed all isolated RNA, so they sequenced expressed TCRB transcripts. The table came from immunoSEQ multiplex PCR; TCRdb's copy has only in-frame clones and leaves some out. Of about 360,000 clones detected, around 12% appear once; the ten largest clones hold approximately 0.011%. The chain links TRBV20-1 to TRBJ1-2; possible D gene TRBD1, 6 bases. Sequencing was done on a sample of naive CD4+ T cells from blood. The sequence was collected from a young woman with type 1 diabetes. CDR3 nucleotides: TGCAGTGCCGGGAGGGGGGGCTACACCTTC. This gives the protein CSAGRGGYTF.